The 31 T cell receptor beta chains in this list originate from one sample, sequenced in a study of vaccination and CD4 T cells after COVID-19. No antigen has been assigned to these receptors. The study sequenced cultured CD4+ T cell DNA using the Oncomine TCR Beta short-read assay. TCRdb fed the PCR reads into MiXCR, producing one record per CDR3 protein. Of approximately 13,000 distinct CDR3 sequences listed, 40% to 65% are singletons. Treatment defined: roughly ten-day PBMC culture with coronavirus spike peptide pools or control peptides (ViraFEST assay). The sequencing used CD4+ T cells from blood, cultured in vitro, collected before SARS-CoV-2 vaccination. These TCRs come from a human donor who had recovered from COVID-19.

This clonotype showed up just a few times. CDR3 protein: CASAVKGASDLPSGYTF. The CDR3 coding sequence is TGTGCCAGCGCCGTCAAGGGGGCATCAGACTTACCCTCTGGCTACACCTTC. V and J are TRBV6-4 and TRBJ1-2; 7 nucleotides align to TRBD1. CDR3 length: 17 amino acids. CDR1 and CDR2 (germline): MRHNA, SNTAGT. The J segment lost 7 bases and the V segment lost 8 bases, leaving 22 bases of the junction unmatched.

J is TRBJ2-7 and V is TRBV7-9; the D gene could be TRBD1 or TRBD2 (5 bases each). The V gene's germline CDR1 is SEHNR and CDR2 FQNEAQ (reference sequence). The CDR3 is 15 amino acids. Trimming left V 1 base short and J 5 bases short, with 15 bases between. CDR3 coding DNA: TGTGCCAGCAGCTTAGTGGGGTCAGGGACCCACGAGCAGTACTTC. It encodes CASSLVGSGTHEQYF.

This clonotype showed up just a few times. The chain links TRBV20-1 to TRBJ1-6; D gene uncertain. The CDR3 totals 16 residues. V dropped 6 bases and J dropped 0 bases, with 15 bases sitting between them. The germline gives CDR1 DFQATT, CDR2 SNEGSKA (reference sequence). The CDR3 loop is CSARGSGSSYNSPLHF. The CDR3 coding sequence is TGCAGTGCCCGAGGTTCGGGGAGCTCCTATAATTCACCCCTCCACTTT.

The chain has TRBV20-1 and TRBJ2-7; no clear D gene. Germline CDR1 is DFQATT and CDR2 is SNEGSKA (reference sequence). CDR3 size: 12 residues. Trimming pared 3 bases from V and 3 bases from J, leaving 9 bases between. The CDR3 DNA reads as TGCAGTGCTAGCCCAGTCAGCTACGAGCAGTACTTC. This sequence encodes CSASPVSYEQYF.

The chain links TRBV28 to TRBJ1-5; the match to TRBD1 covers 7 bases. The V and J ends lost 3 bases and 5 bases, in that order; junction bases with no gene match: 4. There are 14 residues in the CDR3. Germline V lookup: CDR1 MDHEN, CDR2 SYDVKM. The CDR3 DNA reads TGTGCCAGCAGTTTCCGAGGGGGCGATCAGCCCCAGCATTTT. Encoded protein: CASSFRGGDQPQHF.

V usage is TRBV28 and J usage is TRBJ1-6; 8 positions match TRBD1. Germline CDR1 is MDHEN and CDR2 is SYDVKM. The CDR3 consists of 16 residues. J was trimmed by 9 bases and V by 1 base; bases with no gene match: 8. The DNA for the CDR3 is TGTGCCAGCAGTTTATCAGTTGGGACAGGCCTTTCACCCCTCCACTTT. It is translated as CASSLSVGTGLSPLHF.

In DNA form, the CDR3 reads TGTGCCAGCAGTCAAGACAACGGACGTGAAAAACTGTTTTTT. This sequence encodes CASSQDNGREKLFF. The J gene is TRBJ1-4, the V gene TRBV7-8; no reliable D call. CDR3 length: 14 amino acids. Between the trimmed V and J ends, which lost 6 bases and 7 bases, there was a span of 15 bases. The germline CDR1 and CDR2 sequences are SGHVS and FQNEAQ. The whole variable domain, remainder taken from reference TRBV7-8 and TRBJ1-4, is GAGVSQSPRYKVAKRGQDVALRCDPISGHVSLFWYQQALGQGPEFLTYFQNEAQLDKSGLPSDRFFAERPEGSVSTLKIQRTQQEDSAVYLCASSQDNGREKLFFGSGTQLSVL.

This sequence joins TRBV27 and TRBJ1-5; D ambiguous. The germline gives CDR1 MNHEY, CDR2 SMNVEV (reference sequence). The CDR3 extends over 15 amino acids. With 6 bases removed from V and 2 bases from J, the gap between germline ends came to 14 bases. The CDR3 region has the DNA TGTGCCAGCAGGGGTGGGCTTGGGGGCAATCAGCCCCAGCATTTT. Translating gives CASRGGLGGNQPQHF.

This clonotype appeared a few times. CDR3 in DNA: TGCAGTGCGCGGCCCCAGCAACCATACGAGCAGTACTTC. Translating gives CSARPQQPYEQYF. The chain links TRBV20-1 to TRBJ2-7; no clear D. V was cut by 6 bases and J by 4 bases, with 16 bases left in between. This CDR3 contains 13 residues. CDR1 is DFQATT and CDR2 is SNEGSKA in the germline V gene (reference sequence).

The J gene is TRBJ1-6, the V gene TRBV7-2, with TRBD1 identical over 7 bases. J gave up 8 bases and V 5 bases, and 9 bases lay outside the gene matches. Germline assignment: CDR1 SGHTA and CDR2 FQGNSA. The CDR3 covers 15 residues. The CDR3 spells CASSKTTGSDSPLHF. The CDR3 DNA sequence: TGTGCCAGCAGCAAAACGACAGGGTCGGATTCACCCCTCCACTTT.

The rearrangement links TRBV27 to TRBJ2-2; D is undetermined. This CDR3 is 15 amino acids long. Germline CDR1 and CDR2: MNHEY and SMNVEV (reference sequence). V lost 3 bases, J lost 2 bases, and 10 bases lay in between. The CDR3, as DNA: TGTGCCAGCAGTTTCGTGACCCCAAACACCGGGGAGCTGTTTTTT. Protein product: CASSFVTPNTGELFF.

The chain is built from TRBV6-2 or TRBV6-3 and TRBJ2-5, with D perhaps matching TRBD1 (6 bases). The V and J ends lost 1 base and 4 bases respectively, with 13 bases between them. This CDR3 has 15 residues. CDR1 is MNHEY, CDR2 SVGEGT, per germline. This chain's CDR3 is CASSYYRAAGETQYF. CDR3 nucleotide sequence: TGTGCCAGCAGTTACTACAGGGCGGCGGGAGAGACCCAGTACTTC.

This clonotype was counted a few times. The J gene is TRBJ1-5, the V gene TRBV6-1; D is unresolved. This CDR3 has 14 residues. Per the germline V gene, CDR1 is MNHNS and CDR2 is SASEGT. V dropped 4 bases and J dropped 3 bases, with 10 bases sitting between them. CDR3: CASSAHSSNQPQHF. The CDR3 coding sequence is TGTGCCAGCAGTGCCCACAGTTCCAATCAGCCCCAGCATTTT.

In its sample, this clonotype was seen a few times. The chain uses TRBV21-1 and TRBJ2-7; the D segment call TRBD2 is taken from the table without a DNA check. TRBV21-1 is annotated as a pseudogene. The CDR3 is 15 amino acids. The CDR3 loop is CASSKLGWREDEQYF. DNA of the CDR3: TGTGCCAGCAGCAAATTAGGGTGGAGGGAAGACGAGCAGTACTTC.

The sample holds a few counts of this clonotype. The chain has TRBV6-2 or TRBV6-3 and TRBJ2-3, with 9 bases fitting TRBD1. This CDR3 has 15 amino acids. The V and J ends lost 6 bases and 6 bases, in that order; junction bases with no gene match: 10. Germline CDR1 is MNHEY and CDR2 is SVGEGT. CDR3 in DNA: TGTGCCAGCAGGAAAGGGACAGGGCCACCGGATACGCAGTATTTT. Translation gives CASRKGTGPPDTQYF.

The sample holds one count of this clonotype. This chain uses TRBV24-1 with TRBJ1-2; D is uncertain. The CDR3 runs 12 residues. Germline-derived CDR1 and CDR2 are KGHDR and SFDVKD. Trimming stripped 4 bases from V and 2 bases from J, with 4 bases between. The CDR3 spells CATSDLNYGYTF. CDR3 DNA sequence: TGTGCCACCAGTGACCTGAACTATGGCTACACCTTC.

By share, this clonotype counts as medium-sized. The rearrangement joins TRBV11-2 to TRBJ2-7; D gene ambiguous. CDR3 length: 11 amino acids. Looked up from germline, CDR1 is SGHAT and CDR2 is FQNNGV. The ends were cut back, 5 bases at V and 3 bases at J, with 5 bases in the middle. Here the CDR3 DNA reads TGTGCCAGCAGCCTGAACTACGAGCAGTACTTC. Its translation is CASSLNYEQYF.

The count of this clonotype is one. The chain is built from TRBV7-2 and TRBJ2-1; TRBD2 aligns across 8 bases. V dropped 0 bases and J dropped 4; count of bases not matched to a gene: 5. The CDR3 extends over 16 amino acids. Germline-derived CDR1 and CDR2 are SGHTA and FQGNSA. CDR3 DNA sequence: TGTGCCAGCAGCTTAGCGTTAGGACTAGCATACAATGAGCAGTTCTTC. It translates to CASSLALGLAYNEQFF.

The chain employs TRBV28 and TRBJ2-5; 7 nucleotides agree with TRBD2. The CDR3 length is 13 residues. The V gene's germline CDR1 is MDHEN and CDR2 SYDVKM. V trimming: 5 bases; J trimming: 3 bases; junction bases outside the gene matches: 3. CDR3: CASSESGKETQYF. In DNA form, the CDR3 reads TGTGCCAGCAGTGAGAGCGGGAAAGAGACCCAGTACTTC. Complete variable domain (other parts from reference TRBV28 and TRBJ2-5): DVKVTQSSRYLVKRTGEKVFLECVQDMDHENMFWYRQDPGLGLRLIYFSYDVKMKEKGDIPEGYSVSREKKERFSLILESASTNQTSMYLCASSESGKETQYFGPGTRLLVL.

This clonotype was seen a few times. CDR3 nucleotide sequence: TGTGCCAGCAGTGATCAGGTGGATTGGGGGGAGACTGAAGCTTTCTTT. Translation gives CASSDQVDWGETEAFF. The genes are TRBV6-1 and TRBJ1-1; the D gene is possibly TRBD1 (5 bases). With 3 bases removed from V and 5 bases from J, the gap between germline ends came to 19 bases. Per the germline V gene, CDR1 is MNHNS and CDR2 is SASEGT. The CDR3 runs 16 residues.

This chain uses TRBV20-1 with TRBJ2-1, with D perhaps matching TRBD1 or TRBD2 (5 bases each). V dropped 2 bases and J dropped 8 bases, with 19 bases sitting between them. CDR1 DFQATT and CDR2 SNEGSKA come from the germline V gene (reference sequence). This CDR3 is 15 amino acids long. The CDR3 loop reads CSARQYQGVGDEQFF. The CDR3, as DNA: TGCAGTGCTAGACAATACCAGGGAGTTGGCGATGAGCAGTTCTTC.

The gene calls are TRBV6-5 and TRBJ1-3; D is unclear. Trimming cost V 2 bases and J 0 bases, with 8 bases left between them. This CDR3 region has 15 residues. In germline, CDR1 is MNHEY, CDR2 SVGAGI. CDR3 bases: TGTGCCAGCAGTTACGGTTCCCACTCTGGAAACACCATATATTTT. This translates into CASSYGSHSGNTIYF.

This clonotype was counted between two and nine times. For the CDR3, the DNA is TGCAGTGCTAGCGGGACAGGGGTGGCGAATGAAAAACTGTTTTTT. This gives the protein CSASGTGVANEKLFF. The rearrangement joins TRBV20-1 to TRBJ1-4; the match to TRBD1 covers 10 bases. J lost 5 bases, V lost 3 bases, and 6 bases had no gene match. Looked up from germline, CDR1 is DFQATT and CDR2 is SNEGSKA (reference sequence). This CDR3 has 15 residues.

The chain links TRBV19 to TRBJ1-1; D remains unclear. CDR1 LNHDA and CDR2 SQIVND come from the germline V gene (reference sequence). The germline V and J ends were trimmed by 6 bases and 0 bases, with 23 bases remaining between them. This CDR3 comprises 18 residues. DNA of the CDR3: TGTGCCAGTAGGTCCCTCCCGGTACTTTGGGGAATGAACACTGAAGCTTTCTTT. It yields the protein CASRSLPVLWGMNTEAFF.

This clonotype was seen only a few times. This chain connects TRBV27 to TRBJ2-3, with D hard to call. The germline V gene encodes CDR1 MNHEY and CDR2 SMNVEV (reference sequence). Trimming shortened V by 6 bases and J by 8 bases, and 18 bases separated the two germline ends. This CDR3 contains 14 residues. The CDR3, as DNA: TGTGCCAGCAGACATCAAACCCCCAGCCCTACGCAGTATTTT. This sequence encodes CASRHQTPSPTQYF.

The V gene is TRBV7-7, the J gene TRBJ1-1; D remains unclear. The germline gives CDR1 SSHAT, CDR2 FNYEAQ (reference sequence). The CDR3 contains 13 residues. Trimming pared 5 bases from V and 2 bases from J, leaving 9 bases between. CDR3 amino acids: CASSLHPNTEAFF. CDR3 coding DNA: TGTGCCAGCAGCCTTCACCCAAACACTGAAGCTTTCTTT. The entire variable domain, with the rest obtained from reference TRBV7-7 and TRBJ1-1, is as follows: GAGVSQSPRYKVTKRGQDVTLRCDPISSHATLYWYQQALGQGPEFLTYFNYEAQPDKSGLPSDRFSAERPEGSISTLTIQRTEQRDSAMYRCASSLHPNTEAFFGQGTRLTVV.

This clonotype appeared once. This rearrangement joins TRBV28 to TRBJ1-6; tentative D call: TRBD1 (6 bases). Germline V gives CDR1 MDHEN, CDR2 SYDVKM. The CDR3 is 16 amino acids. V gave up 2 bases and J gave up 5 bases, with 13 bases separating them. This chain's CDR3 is CASSLQGLLNNSPLHF. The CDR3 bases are TGTGCCAGCAGTTTACAGGGGTTACTAAATAATTCACCCCTCCACTTT.

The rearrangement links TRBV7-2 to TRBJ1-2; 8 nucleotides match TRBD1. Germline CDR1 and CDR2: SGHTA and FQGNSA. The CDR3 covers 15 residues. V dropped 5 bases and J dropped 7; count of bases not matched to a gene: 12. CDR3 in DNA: TGTGCCAGCAGCCCTTACAGGATCGACAGGGGTGGCTACACCTTC. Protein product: CASSPYRIDRGGYTF.

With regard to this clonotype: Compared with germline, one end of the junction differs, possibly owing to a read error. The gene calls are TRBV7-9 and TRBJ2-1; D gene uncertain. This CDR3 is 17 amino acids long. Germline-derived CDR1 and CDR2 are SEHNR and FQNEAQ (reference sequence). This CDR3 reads CASSQGRAGLAYNEQFF. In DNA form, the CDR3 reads TGCGCCAGCAGCCAAGGTCGTGCCGGGTTGGCCTACAATGAGCAGTTCTTC.

For the CDR3, the DNA is TGCAGTGCTTTGGAGCGGGCGGGGGCTGGAAACACCATATATTTT. Translating it yields CSALERAGAGNTIYF. J is TRBJ1-3 and V is TRBV20-1, with D tentatively TRBD1 (5 bases). V shed 5 bases and J shed 2 bases, with 16 bases lying between them. Germline-derived CDR1 and CDR2 are DFQATT and SNEGSKA (reference sequence). There are 15 residues in the CDR3.

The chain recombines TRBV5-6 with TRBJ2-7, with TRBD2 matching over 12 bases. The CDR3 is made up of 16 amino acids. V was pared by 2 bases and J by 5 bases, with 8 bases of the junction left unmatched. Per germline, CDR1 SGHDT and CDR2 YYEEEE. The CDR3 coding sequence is TGTGCCAGCAGCTTCCTGACTAGCGGGAGAGTCGACGAGCAGTACTTC. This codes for CASSFLTSGRVDEQYF.